This T cell receptor (beta chain) comes out of a study of shared clonotypes between healthy human individuals. General study findings and limits: Researchers sampled only blood; tissue repertoires likely differ. Naive subsets usually exceeded memory subsets in estimated richness.

This clone was seen at least ten times. Its antigen remains unidentified. Negatively enriched CD4+ T cells were divided by CD45RA into naive and memory. For each subset, genomic DNA was distributed in equal portions over several immunoSEQ plates. Repertoires were generated with immunoSEQ multiplex PCR, while TCRdb's copy carries only in-frame clones and drops some. Of 800,000 to 1,200,000 clones listed, around 82% are singletons. The CDR3 totals 14 residues. Trimming shortened V by 4 bases and J by 3 bases, and 13 bases separated the two germline ends. Germline V CDR1 and CDR2: KGHSH, LQKENI. Sequences were obtained from memory CD4+ T cells from PBMCs. Described subset: CD45RA-negative fraction. This TCR was recovered from a man between 18 and 29 years old in good health. Some clones in this sample may be carry-over from other donors' samples. The chain is built from TRBV18 and TRBJ2-7, with D perhaps matching TRBD2 (5 bases). CDR3 in amino acids: CASSLPGSYYEQYF. As DNA, the CDR3 is TGTGCCAGCTCACTCCCGGGATCTTACTACGAGCAGTACTTC.